This T cell receptor (beta chain) is from a study of blood T cells in healthy people across ages. It was with a sample-barcoded 5' primer and a J-beta primer mix that a second PCR of roughly 7 to 12 cycles was run. TCRdb itself ran the 5' RACE reads through MiXCR, one entry per CDR3 protein. The sample consists of more than 800,000 distinct CDR3 sequences, around 30% of them appearing once. Germline CDR1 reads PRHDT; CDR2 reads FYEKMQ (reference sequence). The V gene end was trimmed by 7 bases and the J gene end by 2 bases; junction bases not matched to a gene: 11. This CDR3 comprises 17 residues. At least ten counts were recorded for this clonotype.

This chain links TRBV13 with TRBJ2-3, with TRBD2 matching over 11 bases. This TCR was sampled from an elderly woman in good health. Sequencing was performed on blood. Written as DNA, the CDR3 is TGTGCCAGCATCCTATATAGCGGGGGGGCTCCCACAGATACGCAGTATTTT. Amino acids: CASILYSGGAPTDTQYF.